This passage covers 21 T cell receptor beta chains from one sample sequenced in a study of blood T cells in healthy people across ages. It was with a sample-barcoded 5' primer and a J-beta primer mix that a second PCR of roughly 6 to 11 cycles was run. TCRdb re-called the 5' RACE reads through MiXCR, storing one row per CDR3 protein. The sample carries approximately 780,000 distinct CDR3 sequences, roughly 25% recorded once. In addition, the sample was reused for a study of T cells of mothers and their children.

What was sequenced was blood. The receptors derive from a boy aged 5-17 years in good health.

The chain carries TRBV6-1 and TRBJ2-7; no definite D call. Germline V lookup: CDR1 MNHNS, CDR2 SASEGT. CDR3 length: 16 amino acids. V dropped 5 bases and J dropped 5 bases, with 22 bases sitting between them. The CDR3 DNA follows: TGTGCCAGCAGTCTTCCTCTAAACCCGTTTTCCAACGAGCAGTACTTC. Protein: CASSLPLNPFSNEQYF.

This clonotype has more than one count but fewer than ten. One end of the junction varies from germline; a read error may be responsible. The CDR3 region is CASSLGTGNYEQHF. Written as DNA, the CDR3 is TGTGCCAGCAGCTTAGGGACAGGTAACTACGAGCAGCACTTC. The chain links TRBV7-7 to TRBJ2-7, with 7 bases identical to TRBD1. The germline V gene encodes CDR1 SSHAT and CDR2 FNYEAQ (reference sequence). The CDR3 loop spans 14 amino acids.

The chain is built from TRBV10-3 and TRBJ2-1; no definite D call. This CDR3 spans 14 amino acids. Trimming stripped 10 bases from V and 0 bases from J, with 13 bases between. Germline V gene lookup returns CDR1 ENHRY and CDR2 SYGVKD. The CDR3, as DNA: TGTGCCACGCTGACTGAGAGCTCCTACAATGAGCAGTTCTTC. This codes for CATLTESSYNEQFF.

A few counts support this clonotype. This rearrangement joins TRBV27 to TRBJ2-1; D gene ambiguous. Trimming pared 6 bases from V and 5 bases from J, leaving 14 bases between. Germline values: CDR1 MNHEY, CDR2 SMNVEV (reference sequence). The CDR3 runs 14 residues. Here the CDR3 DNA reads TGTGCCAGCAGCTCCACAGACTTAAACAATGAGCAGTTCTTC. As protein: CASSSTDLNNEQFF.

A word on this clonotype: The junction does not match germline at one end; this may be a read error. V usage is TRBV4-2 and J usage is TRBJ2-3; D ambiguous. CDR3 length: 14 residues. CDR1 and CDR2 (germline): LGHNA, YNFKEQ. CDR3 region: CASSQDSMVDTQCF. The CDR3 region has the DNA TGTGCCAGCAGCCAAGATTCAATGGTAGATACGCAGTGTTTT.

This clonotype has more than one count but fewer than ten. V and J are TRBV12-3 or TRBV12-4 and TRBJ2-5, with 7 bases matching TRBD2. J gave up 11 bases and V 6 bases, and 12 bases lay outside the gene matches. The CDR3 is 13 residues long. In DNA, the CDR3 is TGTGCCAGCAGACCCACTAGCGCGAACGCGCAGTACTTC. Encoded protein: CASRPTSANAQYF.

This clonotype showed up many times. The V gene is TRBV12-3 or TRBV12-4, the J gene TRBJ2-1; D ambiguous. V was shortened by 3 bases and J by 6 bases, with 6 bases between the two germline ends. The CDR3 extends over 12 amino acids. The CDR3 DNA is TGTGCCAGCAGTTTCGTCCTCAATGAGCAGTTCTTC. This gives the protein CASSFVLNEQFF.

In this sample, this clonotype turned up a few times. V is TRBV10-3 and J is TRBJ1-5; TRBD1 agrees at 9 bases. This CDR3 spans 12 amino acids. CDR1 is ENHRY, CDR2 SYGVKD, per germline. J gave up 6 bases and V 10 bases, and 4 bases lay outside the gene matches. The CDR3 loop reads CATQGAGQPQHF. The DNA of the CDR3 is TGTGCCACACAGGGGGCCGGTCAGCCCCAGCATTTT.

This clonotype has only a few counts. The rearrangement links TRBV29-1 to TRBJ1-4; D possibly corresponds to TRBD1 (6 bases). This CDR3 region has 13 residues. V was pared by 2 bases and J by 8 bases, with 12 bases between. Germline V lookup: CDR1 SQVTM, CDR2 ANQGSEA. CDR3 sequence: CSVESSTGEKLFF. CDR3 bases: TGCAGCGTTGAATCTTCCACAGGGGAAAAACTGTTTTTT.

The chain employs TRBV29-1 and TRBJ2-7; 7 bases are shared with TRBD1. V lost 3 bases, J lost 2 bases, and 7 bases stayed unmatched. CDR1 SQVTM and CDR2 ANQGSEA come from the germline V gene. This CDR3 comprises 14 residues. For the CDR3, the DNA is TGCAGCGTTGAGGGGACAGACGAAGCCTACGAGCAGTACTTC. Amino acid sequence: CSVEGTDEAYEQYF.

The chain couples TRBV30 to TRBJ1-2, with 9 bases aligning to TRBD1. Germline lookup yields CDR1 GTSNPN and CDR2 SVGIG (reference sequence). The CDR3 loop spans 12 amino acids. J gave up 2 bases and V 5 bases, and 0 bases lay outside the gene matches. CDR3 protein: CAWGQGNYGYTF. In DNA form, the CDR3 reads TGTGCCTGGGGACAGGGGAACTATGGCTACACCTTC. Full variable domain (rest looked up from reference TRBV30 and TRBJ1-2): SQTIHQWPATLVQPVGSPLSLECTVEGTSNPNLYWYRQAAGRGLQLLFYSVGIGQISSEVPQNLSASRPQDRQFILSSKKLLLSDSGFYLCAWGQGNYGYTFGSGTRLTVV.

This chain connects TRBV20-1 to TRBJ1-5; possible D gene TRBD1, 5 bases. The CDR3 is 13 amino acids. Deletions cut 3 bases from V and 5 bases from J, with 11 bases between. CDR1 is DFQATT and CDR2 is SNEGSKA in the germline V gene (reference sequence). This CDR3 reads CSARGQYDQPQHF. The CDR3 coding sequence is TGCAGTGCTAGGGGGCAGTATGATCAGCCCCAGCATTTT.

The sample holds a few counts of this clonotype. V gene TRBV10-3 combines with J gene TRBJ1-2; unclear D gene. This CDR3 spans 14 amino acids. V was shortened by 11 bases and J by 2 bases, with 18 bases between the two germline ends. Germline V gives CDR1 ENHRY, CDR2 SYGVKD. The CDR3, as DNA: TGTGCCGCCCAACGAAATGGTCCCAACTATGGCTACACCTTC. Residues: CAAQRNGPNYGYTF.

This clonotype was found a few times. V and J are TRBV25-1 and TRBJ2-3, with TRBD1 matching 7 bases. Per the germline V gene, CDR1 is MGHDK and CDR2 is SYGVNS. Losses at the gene ends were 2 bases for V and 7 bases for J; bases not matched to a gene: 6. This CDR3 spans 14 amino acids. CDR3 sequence: CASSETGDWYTQYF. The CDR3 DNA reads TGTGCCAGCAGTGAAACAGGGGATTGGTATACGCAGTATTTT. The variable domain in full, completed from reference TRBV25-1 and TRBJ2-3, reads EADIYQTPRYLVIGTGKKITLECSQTMGHDKMYWYQQDPGMELHLIHYSYGVNSTEKGDLSSESTVSRIRTEHFPLTLESARPSHTSQYLCASSETGDWYTQYFGPGTRLTVL.

In nucleotides, the CDR3 is TGCAGTGCTAGTCGACAGCGGGGCTACGAGCAGTACTTC. As protein: CSASRQRGYEQYF. The chain has TRBV20-1 and TRBJ2-7, with 7 bases aligning to TRBD2. Germline trimming cut 3 bases from V and 3 bases from J; bases unmatched to any gene: 5. CDR3 length equals 13 residues. The germline V gene encodes CDR1 DFQATT and CDR2 SNEGSKA (reference sequence).

The rearrangement links TRBV6-5 to TRBJ2-3; no reliable D call. Germline V gives CDR1 MNHEY, CDR2 SVGAGI. This CDR3 is 14 amino acids long. V lost 2 bases to trimming and J lost 2 bases, with 8 bases between them. In nucleotides, the CDR3 is TGTGCCAGCAGTTACGGGCAGGACACAGATACGCAGTATTTT. Translating gives CASSYGQDTDTQYF.

This clonotype has more than one count but fewer than ten. The genes are TRBV5-1 and TRBJ2-2; the D is unclear. Deletions cut 1 base from V and 3 bases from J, with 13 bases between. The length of the CDR3 is 16 residues. CDR1 is SGHRS and CDR2 is YFSETQ in the germline V gene. The CDR3 DNA reads as TGCGCCAGCAGCTTGACAGCAGGTGTGGACACCGGGGAGCTGTTTTTT. Protein product: CASSLTAGVDTGELFF.

This clonotype was seen more than once but under ten times. The CDR3 is CASRAPQGWNSPLHF. CDR3 bases: TGTGCCAGCAGGGCACCACAGGGGTGGAATTCACCCCTCCACTTT. This rearrangement joins TRBV12-3 or TRBV12-4 to TRBJ1-6, with 7 positions matching TRBD1. The CDR3 has 15 residues. Trimming removed 6 bases from V and 7 bases from J; junction bases left unmatched: 9.

Only a few counts were recorded for this clonotype. This chain uses TRBV5-1 with TRBJ2-5; maybe TRBD2 (5 bases). V dropped 0 bases and J dropped 5 bases, with 8 bases sitting between them. The CDR3 totals 13 residues. The germline gives CDR1 SGHRS, CDR2 YFSETQ. CDR3 protein: CASSLVGSETQYF. Here the CDR3 DNA reads TGCGCCAGCAGCTTGGTAGGGAGTGAGACCCAGTACTTC. Combining the CDR3 with reference TRBV5-1 and TRBJ2-5 gives the whole variable domain KAGVTQTPRYLIKTRGQQVTLSCSPISGHRSVSWYQQTPGQGLQFLFEYFSETQRNKGNFPGRFSGRQFSNSRSEMNVSTLELGDSALYLCASSLVGSETQYFGPGTRLLVL.

This clonotype was observed a handful of times. The V call is TRBV20-1, the J call TRBJ2-5; D possibly corresponds to TRBD2 (6 bases). V lost 6 bases, J lost 5 bases, and 22 bases lay in between. Germline values: CDR1 DFQATT, CDR2 SNEGSKA (reference sequence). The CDR3 sequence is 15 residues long. The DNA for the CDR3 is TGCAGTGCCAGAATAGCGGTCGCCAACGGGGAGACCCAGTACTTC. It specifies CSARIAVANGETQYF.

The chain combines TRBV12-3 or TRBV12-4 with TRBJ2-1; D is perhaps TRBD1 or TRBD2 (5 bases each). The CDR3 spans 15 residues. V was trimmed by 4 bases and J by 2 bases, leaving 12 bases between them. The CDR3 loop is CASSSTGRPYNEQFF. In DNA form, the CDR3 reads TGTGCCAGCAGTTCCACGGGACGGCCCTACAATGAGCAGTTCTTC.